The rows below give T cell receptor beta chains drawn from one sample of a study of shared clonotypes between healthy human individuals. This table comes from immunoSEQ multiplex PCR, and its TCRdb copy is limited to in-frame clones, with some not included. The sample includes about 1 million clones, around 74% of them seen just once. Sequenced: memory CD4+ T cells sorted from blood. These TCRs come from a young man in good health. CDR3s include the opening cysteine and the closing phenylalanine or tryptophan. Each record gives: J gene, clone size, D gene, V gene, CDR3 protein, CDR3 DNA. D genes are given only for firm matches. Part of the rows lack a size; the others show once, few, many or a class for expanded clones.

j_gene: TRBJ1-6
abundance: .
d_gene: .
v_gene: TRBV12-5
CDR3aa: CASGTGASYNSPLHF
CDR3nt: TGTGCTAGTGGGACGGGGGCATCCTATAATTCACCCCTCCACTTT

j_gene: TRBJ1-3
abundance: many
d_gene: .
v_gene: TRBV4-2
CDR3aa: CASSQGGTGNTIYF
CDR3nt: TGTGCCAGCAGCCAAGGGGGAACTGGAAACACCATATATTTT

j_gene: TRBJ2-7
abundance: .
d_gene: .
v_gene: TRBV7-9
CDR3aa: CASSPDGGGSYEQYF
CDR3nt: TGTGCCAGCAGCCCCGATGGGGGCGGATCCTACGAGCAGTACTTC

j_gene: TRBJ2-4
abundance: .
d_gene: TRBD2
v_gene: TRBV5-5
CDR3aa: CASSPTSGRNIQYF
CDR3nt: TGTGCCAGCAGCCCCACTAGCGGGAGGAACATTCAGTACTTC

j_gene: TRBJ2-1
abundance: .
d_gene: TRBD1
v_gene: TRBV11-3
CDR3aa: CASSSIGQGRPFF
CDR3nt: TGTGCCAGCAGCTCTATCGGACAGGGGAGGCCGTTCTTC

j_gene: TRBJ2-2
abundance: .
d_gene: .
v_gene: TRBV5-6
CDR3aa: CASSSGERMNTGELFF
CDR3nt: TGTGCCAGCAGCTCGGGGGAGAGGATGAACACCGGGGAGCTGTTTTTT

j_gene: TRBJ2-3
abundance: .
d_gene: .
v_gene: TRBV7-8
CDR3aa: CASSLATKDTQYF
CDR3nt: TGTGCCAGCAGCTTAGCGACTAAAGATACGCAGTATTTT

j_gene: TRBJ1-5
abundance: .
d_gene: .
v_gene: TRBV7-2
CDR3aa: CASSLGGGNQPQHF
CDR3nt: TGTGCCAGCAGCTTAGGTGGGGGCAATCAGCCCCAGCATTTT

j_gene: TRBJ1-2
abundance: few
d_gene: TRBD1
v_gene: TRBV6-1
CDR3aa: CASSEGRTGDGYTF
CDR3nt: TGTGCCAGCAGTGAAGGCAGGACAGGGGACGGCTACACCTTC

j_gene: TRBJ2-1
abundance: .
d_gene: TRBD1
v_gene: TRBV6-5
CDR3aa: CASSRGRGDNEQFF
CDR3nt: TGTGCCAGCTCCAGGGGGCGCGGGGACAATGAGCAGTTCTTC

j_gene: TRBJ2-7
abundance: .
d_gene: .
v_gene: TRBV7-2
CDR3aa: CASSLPEVGEQYF
CDR3nt: TGTGCCAGCAGCTTACCTGAAGTGGGCGAGCAGTACTTC

j_gene: TRBJ2-5
abundance: .
d_gene: .
v_gene: TRBV18
CDR3aa: CASSPLAETQYF
CDR3nt: TGTGCCAGCTCACCACTCGCAGAGACCCAGTACTTC

j_gene: TRBJ2-7
abundance: once
d_gene: TRBD2
v_gene: TRBV19
CDR3aa: CASKTSGTYEQYF
CDR3nt: TGTGCCAGTAAGACTAGCGGGACTTACGAGCAGTACTTC